This T cell receptor (beta chain) was observed in a study of CD8 T cells in Susac syndrome. The authors reverse transcribed roughly 0.5 to 1 ug RNA with random hexamers. Each CDR3 protein is one row after TCRdb ran MiXCR on the immunoSEQ multiplex PCR reads. The sample consists of hundreds of thousands of distinct CDR3 sequences, 70% to 90% of them appearing once. V lost 1 base and J lost 3; bases outside the gene matches: 0. The germline V gene has CDR1 MNHEY and CDR2 SVGAGI. The CDR3 runs to 13 residues. The sequence came from a human donor with multiple sclerosis. V is TRBV6-5 and J is TRBJ2-7; 7 nucleotides line up with TRBD2. Sequenced material: CD8+ T cells from PBMCs. The CDR3 spells CASSYLAGYEQYF. CDR3 bases: TGTGCCAGCAGTTACTTAGCGGGCTACGAGCAGTACTTC.